This T cell receptor (beta chain) was documented in a study of control samples from healthy donors and cancer patients (dated by TCRdb to 2020 to 2021). As for this clone: Its antigen remains undetermined. Per-nucleotide qualities are absent, and no much larger clonotype sits a single base away.

Including the terminal cysteine and phenylalanine, the CDR3 comprises 15 residues. The only DNA kept is the CDR3, 45 bases in frame from the first base. V lost 0 bases and J lost 2 bases; the stretch between them is 11 bases long. CDR1 and CDR2 were assigned from the germline V gene as SGHRS and YFSETQ. The library was prepared using the immunoSEQ multiplex PCR assay. TCRdb provides this immuneACCESS table in a form limited to in-frame rearrangements. Some clones are lacking; in checked studies, under half of them reflect an unresolved V gene, and why the rest are absent is not known. Recorded for this sample are around 130,000 clones; over 75% of them occurred a single time. The ten largest clones add up to about 3.2% of the sample.

Recombination joined TRBV5-1 with TRBJ1-1; no D gene is confidently identified. This clonotype was sampled from a man in his fifties or sixties in good health. The sample taken for sequencing was blood. The DNA is TGCGCCAGCAGCTTGGCCGAGTTGGAAAACACTGAAGCTTTCTTT. This yields the protein CASSLAELENTEAFF.